The 15 T cell receptor beta chains below come from one sample, sequenced in a study of T-cell reconstitution after alpha-beta-depleted transplantation in children. Unique molecular identifiers were incorporated when the TCRbeta library was constructed. TCRdb used MiXCR to reprocess the PCR reads, holding one entry per CDR3 protein. In the table there are 200,000 to 250,000 distinct CDR3 sequences, roughly 9.1% of which are singletons. Sequences were derived from PBMCs, mostly from graft donor cells, sampled 360 days after TCRalphabeta/CD19-depleted stem cell transplant. The source of these receptors is a male patient between 2 and 10 years old who had a stem cell transplant for acute myeloid leukemia, so the T cells may come from the graft donor.

This rearrangement joins TRBV24-1 to TRBJ2-3; 9 positions match TRBD2. Per the germline V gene, CDR1 is KGHDR and CDR2 is SFDVKD. Trimming removed 4 bases from V and 6 bases from J; junction bases left unmatched: 13. The CDR3 is made up of 17 amino acids. CDR3 sequence: CATSDPTPAGGPDTQYF. As DNA, the CDR3 is TGTGCCACCAGTGACCCTACCCCGGCGGGGGGGCCGGATACGCAGTATTTT.

This chain connects TRBV9 to TRBJ1-2; D unresolved. CDR3 length equals 13 residues. Trimming took off 1 base at V and 5 bases at J, with 9 bases between the two ends. Germline V gives CDR1 SGDLS, CDR2 YYNGEE. The chain's CDR3 is CASSVSGFYGYTF. The CDR3 nucleotides are TGTGCCAGCAGCGTATCTGGATTTTATGGCTACACCTTC.

This chain joins TRBV20-1 and TRBJ1-6; D perhaps matches TRBD1 (5 bases). The CDR3 consists of 13 residues. The germline CDR1 and CDR2 sequences are DFQATT and SNEGSKA (reference sequence). Trimming pared 5 bases from V and 5 bases from J, leaving 10 bases between. CDR3 amino acids: CSAETENNSPLHF. In DNA form, the CDR3 reads TGCAGTGCTGAGACAGAGAATAATTCACCCCTCCACTTT.

In this sample, this clonotype turned up many times. This sequence joins TRBV3-1 and TRBJ2-1; a weak D match, TRBD2 (7 bases). Germline lookup yields CDR1 LGHDT and CDR2 YNNKEL (reference sequence). The CDR3 is 15 amino acids. The V end was cut by 4 bases, the J end by 7 bases, with 17 bases between. CDR3 nucleotides: TGTGCCAGCAGCCTTGCGGGGGCCTTGTGGAATGAGCAGTTCTTC. Residues: CASSLAGALWNEQFF.

The V call is TRBV25-1, the J call TRBJ1-3; perhaps TRBD1 as D (5 bases). The V end was cut by 6 bases, the J end by 0 bases, with 12 bases between. Per germline, CDR1 MGHDK and CDR2 SYGVNS. The CDR3 spans 15 residues. The CDR3 spells CASSAPGLSGNTIYF. For the CDR3, the DNA is TGTGCCAGCAGCGCGCCGGGGCTCTCTGGAAACACCATATATTTT.

The table lists this clonotype with a few counts. This chain connects TRBV12-3 or TRBV12-4 to TRBJ2-5; D is unresolved. V was cut by 7 bases and J by 5 bases, with 14 bases left in between. This CDR3 region has 13 residues. This CDR3 is CASNPRPEETQYF. CDR3 DNA: TGTGCCAGCAACCCGAGACCAGAGGAGACCCAGTACTTC.

This clonotype was detected only a few times. V is TRBV7-8 and J is TRBJ2-1; D uncertain. With 0 bases removed from V and 7 bases from J, the gap between germline ends came to 7 bases. This CDR3 has 13 residues. Germline values: CDR1 SGHVS, CDR2 FQNEAQ. CDR3 in DNA: TGTGCCAGCAGCTTAGCGTCTGTTAATGAGCAGTTCTTC. Its translation is CASSLASVNEQFF.

This clonotype was recorded a few times. The chain has TRBV20-1 and TRBJ2-1; TRBD2 matches at 7 bases. The germline CDR1 and CDR2 sequences are DFQATT and SNEGSKA (reference sequence). CDR3 length equals 15 residues. J was trimmed by 9 bases and V by 5 bases; bases with no gene match: 16. This CDR3 reads CSAGLAGIPLGEQFF. Written as DNA, the CDR3 is TGCAGTGCTGGGTTAGCGGGTATCCCGTTGGGTGAGCAGTTCTTC.

V and J are TRBV7-2 and TRBJ2-2, with a possible D match to TRBD2 (6 bases). With 5 bases removed from V and 1 base from J, the gap between germline ends came to 11 bases. The germline V gene encodes CDR1 SGHTA and CDR2 FQGNSA. The CDR3 extends over 15 amino acids. The CDR3 DNA reads TGTGCCAGCAGCCGATTTAGCGGGAACACCGGGGAGCTGTTTTTT. It codes for CASSRFSGNTGELFF.

This clonotype was observed a handful of times. The chain couples TRBV12-3 or TRBV12-4 to TRBJ2-1, with TRBD2 identical over 14 bases. There are 19 residues in the CDR3. The V gene end was trimmed by 6 bases and the J gene end by 1 base; junction bases not matched to a gene: 11. Written as DNA, the CDR3 is TGTGCCAGCAGACCTTCCGGGACTAGCGGGAGTTGGTCCTACAATGAGCAGTTCTTC. Translated: CASRPSGTSGSWSYNEQFF.

This clonotype has at least ten counts. One junction end disagrees with the germline gene, perhaps due to a read error. This chain joins TRBV5-1 and TRBJ2-1; D uncertain. The germline V gene has CDR1 SGHRS and CDR2 YFSETQ. The CDR3 contains 12 residues. The CDR3 is CASSLARNEQLF. As DNA, the CDR3 is TGCGCCAGCAGCTTGGCTAGGAATGAGCAGCTCTTC.

For this clonotype: A much larger clone lies one base from this, so it may be a read error. The rearrangement uses TRBV12-3 or TRBV12-4 and TRBJ2-3; weak D call: TRBD2 (6 bases). This CDR3 is built from 15 residues. For the CDR3, the DNA is TGTGCCAGCAGTTTAGCGCTCGGGTCGGGGGATACGCAGTGTTTT. Translating it yields CASSLALGSGDTQCF.

This clonotype was detected a few times. The V and J genes are TRBV6-5 and TRBJ2-3, with 8 bases matching TRBD1. From germline, CDR1 is MNHEY and CDR2 SVGAGI. This CDR3 is built from 15 residues. J lost 6 bases, V lost 0 bases, and 5 bases had no gene match. For the CDR3, the DNA is TGTGCCAGCAGTTACTCCCGGGACAGGCTGGATACGCAGTATTTT. Translated: CASSYSRDRLDTQYF.

The chain uses TRBV20-1 and TRBJ1-1; possible D gene TRBD1, 5 bases. The CDR3 covers 16 residues. Germline V gives CDR1 DFQATT, CDR2 SNEGSKA (reference sequence). V was clipped by 1 base and J by 0 bases, with 15 bases between them. The CDR3 loop is CSARAGLGRLNTEAFF. Written as DNA, the CDR3 is TGCAGTGCTAGAGCCGGATTGGGACGGTTGAACACTGAAGCTTTCTTT.

The V and J genes are TRBV12-3 or TRBV12-4 and TRBJ2-7; D is possibly TRBD2 (6 bases). The V gene lost 5 bases and the J gene lost 6 bases, with 17 bases spanning the gap. The CDR3 spans 14 residues. The chain's CDR3 is CASSPSAGHGEQYF. CDR3 nucleotide sequence: TGTGCCAGCAGTCCCTCGGCGGGGCATGGCGAGCAGTACTTC.